The present TCR beta chain was sequenced within a study of blood T cell repertoires in COVID-19. Study-wide context: Samples representing acute and convalescent COVID-19 were sourced from the United States, Italy and Spain.

Only in-frame clones appear in the TCRdb table, and some are missing; sequencing was by immunoSEQ multiplex PCR. Here the sample spans roughly 400,000 clones, 87% being singletons. Germline assignment: CDR1 SGHTA and CDR2 FQGNSA. Trimming stripped 0 bases from V and 5 bases from J, with 7 bases between. The length of the CDR3 is 13 residues. The cohort comprised adults aged about 18 to 100 years residing in approximately 25 US areas. Participants' reported clinical history set cohort assignment. Two negative PCRs, clearance, or symptom resolution characterized the recovered Cohort 3 donors. This clone has only one observation.

The sample consisted of PBMCs or T cells enriched from blood (not recorded which). This TCR derives from a woman in her fifties or sixties who had recovered from COVID-19. This chain connects TRBV7-2 to TRBJ1-2; D is unresolved. In DNA form, the CDR3 reads TGTGCCAGCAGCTTAGCGATGGAGTATGGCTACACCTTC. Encoded protein: CASSLAMEYGYTF.